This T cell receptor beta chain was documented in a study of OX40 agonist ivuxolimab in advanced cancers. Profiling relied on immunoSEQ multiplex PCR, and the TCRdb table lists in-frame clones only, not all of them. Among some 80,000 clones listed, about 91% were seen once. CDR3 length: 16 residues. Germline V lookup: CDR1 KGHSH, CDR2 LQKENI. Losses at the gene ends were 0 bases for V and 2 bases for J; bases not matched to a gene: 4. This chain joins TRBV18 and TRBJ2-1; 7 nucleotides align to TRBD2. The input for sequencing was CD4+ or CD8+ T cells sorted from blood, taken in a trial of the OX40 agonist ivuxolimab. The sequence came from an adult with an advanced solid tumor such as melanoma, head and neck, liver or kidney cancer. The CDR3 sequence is CASSPPGGGPYNEQFF. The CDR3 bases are TGTGCCAGCTCACCACCCGGCGGGGGACCCTACAATGAGCAGTTCTTC.